The clone carrying this TCR beta chain was detected many times. No antigen is known for it. Per the germline V gene, CDR1 is DFQATT and CDR2 is SNEGSKA (reference sequence). Trimming stripped 3 bases from V and 3 bases from J, with 14 bases between. The CDR3 is made up of 14 amino acids. The source of the sample is a study of glioma-infiltrating T cells. Study-wide points: Tissue-blood divergence was below expectation in non-neoplastic patients, above in gliomas. Tissue and blood shared very few CDR3 sequences.

Using RNA template, CDR3s of TCR alpha and beta were amplified with iRepertoire arm-PCR. For one-step reverse transcription and amplification, about 90-450 ng of tissue mRNA or PBMC total RNA was used. TCRdb ran MiXCR on the multiplex PCR reads and lists one entry per CDR3 protein. The sample holds some 130,000 distinct CDR3 sequences, 20% to 25% seen once. The chain employs TRBV20-1 and TRBJ2-5, with TRBD2 as a possible D gene (5 bases). The receptor's source is a human donor with low-grade glioma or glioblastoma, undergoing nonglioma brain surgery, or in good health (not recorded which). The sample taken for sequencing was glioma tissue, nonneoplastic brain tissue, or PBMCs (not recorded which). The CDR3 sequence: CSASEGGPEETQYF. CDR3 in DNA: TGCAGTGCTAGTGAAGGCGGGCCTGAAGAGACCCAGTACTTC.